This T cell receptor beta chain appears in the sequencing data of a study of blood T cell repertoires in COVID-19. Study as a whole: The origin of the acute and convalescent COVID-19 samples was the United States, Italy and Spain. T cells, B-cell-depleted T cells, or PBMCs supplied cDNA or gDNA.

CDR1 is LNHDA and CDR2 is SQIVND in the germline V gene (reference sequence). This CDR3 spans 13 amino acids. V was pared by 7 bases and J by 3 bases, with 12 bases between. How the authors handled the data: Estimates of nucleated cell counts were drawn from the amplification of reference gene primers. Assay used: immunoSEQ multiplex PCR; TCRdb lists only in-frame clones, some missing. The V and J calls and clone size come from that table; D and trimming were worked out from the DNA. The profile shows 50,000 to 75,000 clones, about 91% of them singletons. The receptor was isolated from a man in his forties or fifties with active COVID-19. Material: peripheral blood. The chain carries TRBV19 and TRBJ1-1, with D possibly being TRBD1 (5 bases). CDR3 sequence: CASNFRGDTEAFF. The CDR3 coding sequence is TGTGCCAGTAATTTTCGGGGGGACACTGAAGCTTTCTTT. Full variable domain (outside the CDR3, taken from reference TRBV19 and TRBJ1-1): DGGITQSPKYLFRKEGQNVTLSCEQNLNHDAMYWYRQDPGQGLRLIYYSQIVNDFQKGDIAEGYSVSREKKESFPLTVTSAQKNPTAFYLCASNFRGDTEAFFGQGTRLTVV.